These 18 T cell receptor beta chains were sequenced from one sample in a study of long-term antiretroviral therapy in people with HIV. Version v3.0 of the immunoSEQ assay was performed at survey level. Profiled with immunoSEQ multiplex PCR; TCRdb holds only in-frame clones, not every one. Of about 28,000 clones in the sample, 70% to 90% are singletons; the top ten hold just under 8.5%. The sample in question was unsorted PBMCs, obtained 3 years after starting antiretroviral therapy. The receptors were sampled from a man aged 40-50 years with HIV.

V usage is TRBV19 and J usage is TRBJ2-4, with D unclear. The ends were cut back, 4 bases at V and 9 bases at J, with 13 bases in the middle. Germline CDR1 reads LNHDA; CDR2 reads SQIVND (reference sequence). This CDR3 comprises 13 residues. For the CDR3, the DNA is TGTGCCAGTAGTACCACAACCCTAGGCATTCAGTACTTC. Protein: CASSTTTLGIQYF.

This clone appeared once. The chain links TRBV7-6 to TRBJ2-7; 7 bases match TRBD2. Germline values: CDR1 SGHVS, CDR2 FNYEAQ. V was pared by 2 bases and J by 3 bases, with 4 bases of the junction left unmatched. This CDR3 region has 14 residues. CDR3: CASSLSWGGYEQYF. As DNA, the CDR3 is TGTGCCAGCAGCTTATCTTGGGGGGGCTACGAGCAGTACTTC. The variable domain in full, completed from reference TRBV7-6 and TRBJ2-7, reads GAGVSQSPRYKVTKRGQDVALRCDPISGHVSLYWYRQALGQGPEFLTYFNYEAQQDKSGLPNDRFSAERPEGSISTLTIQRTEQRDSAMYRCASSLSWGGYEQYFGPGTRLTVT.

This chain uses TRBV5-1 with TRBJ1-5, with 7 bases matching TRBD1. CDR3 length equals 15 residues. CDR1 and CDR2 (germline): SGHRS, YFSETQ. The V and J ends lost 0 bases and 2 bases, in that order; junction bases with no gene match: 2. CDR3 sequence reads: CASSLGGQGNQPQHF. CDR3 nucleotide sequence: TGCGCCAGCAGCTTGGGAGGACAGGGCAATCAGCCCCAGCATTTT.

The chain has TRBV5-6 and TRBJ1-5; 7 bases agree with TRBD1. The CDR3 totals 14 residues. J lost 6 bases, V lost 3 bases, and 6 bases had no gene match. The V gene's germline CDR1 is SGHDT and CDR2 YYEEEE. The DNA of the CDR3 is TGTGCCAGCAGCTACTATCAGGGGGGTCAGCCCCAGCATTTT. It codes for CASSYYQGGQPQHF. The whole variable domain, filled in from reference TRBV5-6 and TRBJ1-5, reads DAGVTQSPTHLIKTRGQQVTLRCSPKSGHDTVSWYQQALGQGPQFIFQYYEEEERQRGNFPDRFSGHQFPNYSSELNVNALLLGDSALYLCASSYYQGGQPQHFGDGTRLSIL.

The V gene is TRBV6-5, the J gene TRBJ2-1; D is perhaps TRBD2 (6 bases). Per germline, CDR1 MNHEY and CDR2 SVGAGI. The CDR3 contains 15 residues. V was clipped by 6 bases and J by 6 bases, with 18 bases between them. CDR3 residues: CASSPGLSFFNEQFF. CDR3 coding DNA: TGTGCCAGCAGCCCGGGACTTTCCTTTTTCAATGAGCAGTTCTTC.

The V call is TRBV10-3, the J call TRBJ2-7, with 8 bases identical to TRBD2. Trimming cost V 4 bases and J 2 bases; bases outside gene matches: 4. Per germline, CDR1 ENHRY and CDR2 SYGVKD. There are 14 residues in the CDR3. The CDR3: CAISVSGATYEQYF. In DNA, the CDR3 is TGTGCCATCAGTGTTAGCGGGGCCACCTACGAGCAGTACTTC.

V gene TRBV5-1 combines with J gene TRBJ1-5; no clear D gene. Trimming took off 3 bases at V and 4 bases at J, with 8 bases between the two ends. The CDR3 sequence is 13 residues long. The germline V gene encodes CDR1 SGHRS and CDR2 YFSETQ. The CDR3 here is CASSSDRNQPQHF. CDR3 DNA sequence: TGCGCCAGCAGCTCGGACCGAAATCAGCCCCAGCATTTT.

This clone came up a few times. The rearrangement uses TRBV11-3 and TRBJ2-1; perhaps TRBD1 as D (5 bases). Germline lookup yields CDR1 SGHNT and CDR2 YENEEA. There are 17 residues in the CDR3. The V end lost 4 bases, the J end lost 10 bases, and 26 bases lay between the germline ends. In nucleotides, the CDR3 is TGTGCCAGCAGCTCAAAATATCGGGCCAGGGCCAAGGGCGAGCAGTTCTTC. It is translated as CASSSKYRARAKGEQFF.

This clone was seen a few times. CDR3 region: CASTTLRSRTSGTDTQYF. The CDR3 bases are TGTGCCAGCACCACACTCCGCTCCAGGACTAGCGGCACAGATACGCAGTATTTT. The chain has TRBV11-2 and TRBJ2-3, with 9 bases fitting TRBD2. V lost 7 bases and J lost 1; bases outside the gene matches: 15. The CDR3 has 18 amino acids. Germline CDR1 is SGHAT and CDR2 is FQNNGV.

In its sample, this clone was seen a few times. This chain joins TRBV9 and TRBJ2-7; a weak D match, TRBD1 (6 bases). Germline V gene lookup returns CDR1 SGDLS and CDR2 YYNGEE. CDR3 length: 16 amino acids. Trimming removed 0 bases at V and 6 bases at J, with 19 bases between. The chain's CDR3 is CASSVGPFGTRSEQYF. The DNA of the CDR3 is TGTGCCAGCAGCGTAGGGCCCTTCGGGACAAGGAGCGAGCAGTACTTC.

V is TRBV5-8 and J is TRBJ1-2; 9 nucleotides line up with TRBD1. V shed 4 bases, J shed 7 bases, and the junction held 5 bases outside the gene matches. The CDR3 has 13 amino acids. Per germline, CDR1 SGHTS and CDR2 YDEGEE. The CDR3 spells CASSKDRGFGYTF. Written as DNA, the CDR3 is TGTGCCAGCAGCAAGGACAGGGGTTTTGGCTACACCTTC.

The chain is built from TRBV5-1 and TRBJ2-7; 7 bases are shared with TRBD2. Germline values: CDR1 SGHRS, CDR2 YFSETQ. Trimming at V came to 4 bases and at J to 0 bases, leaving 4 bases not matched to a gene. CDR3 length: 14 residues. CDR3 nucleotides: TGCGCCAGCAGCGAGGCGGGAGTCTCCTACGAGCAGTACTTC. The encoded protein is CASSEAGVSYEQYF.

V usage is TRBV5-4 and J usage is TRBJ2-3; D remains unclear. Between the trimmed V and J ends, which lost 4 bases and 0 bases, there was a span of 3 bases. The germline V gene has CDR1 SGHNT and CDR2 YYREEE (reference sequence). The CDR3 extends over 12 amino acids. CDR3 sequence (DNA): TGTGCCAGCAGCCCGAGCACAGATACGCAGTATTTT. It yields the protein CASSPSTDTQYF. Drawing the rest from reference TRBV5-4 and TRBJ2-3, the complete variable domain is ETGVTQSPTHLIKTRGQQVTLRCSSQSGHNTVSWYQQALGQGPQFIFQYYREEENGRGNFPPRFSGLQFPNYSSELNVNALELDDSALYLCASSPSTDTQYFGPGTRLTVL.

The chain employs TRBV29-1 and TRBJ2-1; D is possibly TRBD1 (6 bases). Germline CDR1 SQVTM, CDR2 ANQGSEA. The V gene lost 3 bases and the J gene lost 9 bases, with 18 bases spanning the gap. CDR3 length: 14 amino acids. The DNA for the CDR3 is TGCAGCGTTGATGCAGGGGCGGTGAGAGGTGAGCAGTTCTTC. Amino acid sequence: CSVDAGAVRGEQFF.

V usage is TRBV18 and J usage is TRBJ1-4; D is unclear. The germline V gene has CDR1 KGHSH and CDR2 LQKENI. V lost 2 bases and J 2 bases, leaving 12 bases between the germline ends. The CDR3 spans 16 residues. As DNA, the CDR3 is TGTGCCAGCTCACCAGACCCCAGCTCGACTAATGAAAAACTGTTTTTT. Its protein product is CASSPDPSSTNEKLFF.

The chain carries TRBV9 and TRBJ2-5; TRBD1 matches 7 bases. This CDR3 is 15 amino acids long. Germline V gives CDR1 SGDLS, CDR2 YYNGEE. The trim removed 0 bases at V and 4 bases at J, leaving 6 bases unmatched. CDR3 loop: CASSVGQGITETQYF. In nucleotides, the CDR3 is TGTGCCAGCAGCGTAGGACAGGGCATAACAGAGACCCAGTACTTC.

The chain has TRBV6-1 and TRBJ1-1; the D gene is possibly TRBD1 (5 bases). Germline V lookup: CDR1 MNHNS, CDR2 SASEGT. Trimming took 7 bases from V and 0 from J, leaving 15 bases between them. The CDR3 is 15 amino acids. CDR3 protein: CASISRVTVNTEAFF. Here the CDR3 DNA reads TGTGCCAGCATTTCAAGGGTGACAGTGAACACTGAAGCTTTCTTT.

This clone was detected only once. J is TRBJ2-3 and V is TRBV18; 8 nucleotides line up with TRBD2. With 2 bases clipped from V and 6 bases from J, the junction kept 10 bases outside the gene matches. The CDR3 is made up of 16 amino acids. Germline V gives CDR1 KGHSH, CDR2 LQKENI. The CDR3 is CASSPRLASTGDTQYF. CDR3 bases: TGTGCCAGCTCACCAAGACTAGCGAGCACGGGGGATACGCAGTATTTT.